This TCR beta chain was recovered during a study of blood T cell repertoires in COVID-19. The germline gives CDR1 SGDLS, CDR2 YYNGEE. The CDR3 covers 15 residues. Trimming at V came to 3 bases and at J to 1 base, leaving 4 bases not matched to a gene. Only in-frame clones appear in the TCRdb table, and some are missing; sequencing was by immunoSEQ multiplex PCR. The sample includes around 80,000 clones, approximately 80% seen only once; the top ten take approximately 12%. The sample taken for sequencing was peripheral blood. The clonotype comes from a man at least 80 years old with acute or convalescent COVID-19. The rearrangement links TRBV9 to TRBJ2-1; 7 positions match TRBD2. Here the CDR3 reads CASSASGASYNEQFF. In DNA, the CDR3 is TGTGCCAGCAGCGCCAGCGGGGCGTCCTACAATGAGCAGTTCTTC.